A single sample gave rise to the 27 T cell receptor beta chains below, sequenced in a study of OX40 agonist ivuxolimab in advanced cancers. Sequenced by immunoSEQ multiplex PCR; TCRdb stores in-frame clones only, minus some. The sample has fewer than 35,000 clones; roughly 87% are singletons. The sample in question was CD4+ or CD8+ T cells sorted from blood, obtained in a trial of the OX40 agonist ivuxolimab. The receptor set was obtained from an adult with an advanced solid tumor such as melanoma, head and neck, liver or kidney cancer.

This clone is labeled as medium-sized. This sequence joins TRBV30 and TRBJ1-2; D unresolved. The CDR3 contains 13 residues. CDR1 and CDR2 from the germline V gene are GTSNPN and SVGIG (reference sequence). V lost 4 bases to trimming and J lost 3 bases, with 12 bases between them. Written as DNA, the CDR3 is TGTGCCTGGAAAGCCCCCACCTACTATGGCTACACCTTC. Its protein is CAWKAPTYYGYTF.

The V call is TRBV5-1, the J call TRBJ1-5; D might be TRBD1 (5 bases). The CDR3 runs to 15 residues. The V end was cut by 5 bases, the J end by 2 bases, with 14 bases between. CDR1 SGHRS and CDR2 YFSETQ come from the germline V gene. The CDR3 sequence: CASSPGPGGNQPQHF. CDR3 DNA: TGCGCCAGCAGTCCCGGGCCGGGGGGCAATCAGCCCCAGCATTTT. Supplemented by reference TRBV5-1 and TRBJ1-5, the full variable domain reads KAGVTQTPRYLIKTRGQQVTLSCSPISGHRSVSWYQQTPGQGLQFLFEYFSETQRNKGNFPGRFSGRQFSNSRSEMNVSTLELGDSALYLCASSPGPGGNQPQHFGDGTRLSIL.

The CDR3 spells CASSFDSDQPQHF. CDR3 bases: TGCGCCAGCAGCTTCGATTCAGATCAGCCCCAGCATTTT. The chain recombines TRBV5-1 with TRBJ1-5; D not resolved. Germline loops: CDR1 SGHRS, CDR2 YFSETQ. The CDR3 spans 13 residues. V was clipped by 2 bases and J by 5 bases, with 8 bases between them.

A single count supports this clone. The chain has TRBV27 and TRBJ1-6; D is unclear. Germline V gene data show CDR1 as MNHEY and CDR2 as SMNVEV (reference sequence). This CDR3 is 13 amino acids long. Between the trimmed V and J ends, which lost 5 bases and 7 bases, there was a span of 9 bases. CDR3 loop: CASSIRFNSPLHF. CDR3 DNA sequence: TGTGCCAGCAGTATCAGGTTCAATTCACCCCTCCACTTT.

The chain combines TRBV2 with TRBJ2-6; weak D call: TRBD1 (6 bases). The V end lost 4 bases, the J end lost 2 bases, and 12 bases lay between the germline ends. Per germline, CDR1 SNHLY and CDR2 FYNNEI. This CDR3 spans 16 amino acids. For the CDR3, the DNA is TGTGCCAGCAGTGGCGTTGGGGGCGCTGGGGCCAACGTCCTGACTTTC. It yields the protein CASSGVGGAGANVLTF.

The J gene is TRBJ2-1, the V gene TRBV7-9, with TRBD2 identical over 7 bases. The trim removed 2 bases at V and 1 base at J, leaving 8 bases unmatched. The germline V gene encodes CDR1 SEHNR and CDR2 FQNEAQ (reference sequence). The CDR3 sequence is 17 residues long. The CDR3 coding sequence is TGTGCCAGCAGCTTACCCCGCAGACTAGCATCCTACAATGAGCAGTTCTTC. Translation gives CASSLPRRLASYNEQFF.

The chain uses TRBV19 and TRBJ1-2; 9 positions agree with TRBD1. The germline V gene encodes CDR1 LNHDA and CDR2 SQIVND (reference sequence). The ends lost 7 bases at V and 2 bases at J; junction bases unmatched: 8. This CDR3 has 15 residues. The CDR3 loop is CASNEAGTGNYGYTF. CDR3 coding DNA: TGTGCCAGTAATGAGGCCGGGACAGGGAACTATGGCTACACCTTC.

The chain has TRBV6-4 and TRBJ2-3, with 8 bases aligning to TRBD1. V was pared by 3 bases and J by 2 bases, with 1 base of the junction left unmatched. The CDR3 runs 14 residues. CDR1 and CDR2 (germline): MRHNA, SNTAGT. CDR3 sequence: CASSEDRDTDTQYF. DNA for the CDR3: TGTGCCAGCAGTGAGGACAGGGACACAGATACGCAGTATTTT.

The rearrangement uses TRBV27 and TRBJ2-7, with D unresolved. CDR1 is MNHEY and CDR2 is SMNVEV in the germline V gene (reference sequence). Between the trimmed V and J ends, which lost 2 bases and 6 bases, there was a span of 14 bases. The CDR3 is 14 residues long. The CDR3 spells CASSLGSRVAEQYF. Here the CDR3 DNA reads TGTGCCAGCAGTTTAGGGTCCCGTGTGGCCGAGCAGTACTTC.

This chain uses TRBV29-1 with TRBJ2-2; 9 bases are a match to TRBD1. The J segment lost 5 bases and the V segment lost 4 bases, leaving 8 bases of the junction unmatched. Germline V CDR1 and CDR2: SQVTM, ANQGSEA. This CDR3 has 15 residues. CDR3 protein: CSVGPGQGSTGELFF. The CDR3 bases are TGCAGCGTTGGTCCGGGACAGGGTTCAACCGGGGAGCTGTTTTTT.

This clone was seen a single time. In DNA form, the CDR3 reads TGTGCCAGCAGTTACTCACTTCACGGGGAGCTGTTTTTT. Amino acids: CASSYSLHGELFF. This chain links TRBV6-5 with TRBJ2-2; D unclear. Germline assignment: CDR1 MNHEY and CDR2 SVGAGI. Trimming took off 0 bases at V and 7 bases at J, with 6 bases between the two ends. The CDR3 runs to 13 residues.

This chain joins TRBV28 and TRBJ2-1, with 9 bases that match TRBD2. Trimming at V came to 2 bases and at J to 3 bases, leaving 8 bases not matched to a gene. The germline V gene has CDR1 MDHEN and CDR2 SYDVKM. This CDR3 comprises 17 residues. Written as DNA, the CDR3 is TGTGCCAGCAGTTTAACTTTGGGGACTAGCTTCTACAATGAGCAGTTCTTC. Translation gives CASSLTLGTSFYNEQFF.

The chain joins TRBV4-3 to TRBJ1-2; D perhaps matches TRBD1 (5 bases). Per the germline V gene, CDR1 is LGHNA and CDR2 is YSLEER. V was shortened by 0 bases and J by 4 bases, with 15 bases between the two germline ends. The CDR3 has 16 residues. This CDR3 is CASSQDLARASYGYTF. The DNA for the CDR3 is TGCGCCAGCAGCCAAGATTTGGCCAGGGCGTCCTATGGCTACACCTTC.

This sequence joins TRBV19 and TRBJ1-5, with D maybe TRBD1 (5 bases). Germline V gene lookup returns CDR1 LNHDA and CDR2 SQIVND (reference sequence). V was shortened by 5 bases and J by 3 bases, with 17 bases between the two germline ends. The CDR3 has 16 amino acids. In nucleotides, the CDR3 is TGTGCCAGTAGTCTCTACGCCGGGACCGACAATCAGCCCCAGCATTTT. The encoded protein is CASSLYAGTDNQPQHF.

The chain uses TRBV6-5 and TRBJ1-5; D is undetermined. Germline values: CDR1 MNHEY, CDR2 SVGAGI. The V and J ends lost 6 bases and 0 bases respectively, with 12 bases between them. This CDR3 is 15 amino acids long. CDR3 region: CASSGSFYSNQPQHF. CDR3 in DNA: TGTGCCAGCAGCGGGAGTTTTTATAGCAATCAGCCCCAGCATTTT.

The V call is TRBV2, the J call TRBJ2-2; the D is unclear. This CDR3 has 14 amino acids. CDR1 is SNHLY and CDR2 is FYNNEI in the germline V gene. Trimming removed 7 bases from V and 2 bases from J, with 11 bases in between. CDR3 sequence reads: CASTVTSNTGELFF. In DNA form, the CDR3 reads TGTGCCAGCACCGTGACTTCAAACACCGGGGAGCTGTTTTTT.

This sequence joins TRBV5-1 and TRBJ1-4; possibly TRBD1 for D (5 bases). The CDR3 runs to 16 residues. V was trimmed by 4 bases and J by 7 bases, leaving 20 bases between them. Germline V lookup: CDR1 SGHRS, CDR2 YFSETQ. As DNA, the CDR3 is TGCGCCAGCAGCCCCACAACGTGGGGCGTGAGTGAAAAACTGTTTTTT. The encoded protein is CASSPTTWGVSEKLFF.

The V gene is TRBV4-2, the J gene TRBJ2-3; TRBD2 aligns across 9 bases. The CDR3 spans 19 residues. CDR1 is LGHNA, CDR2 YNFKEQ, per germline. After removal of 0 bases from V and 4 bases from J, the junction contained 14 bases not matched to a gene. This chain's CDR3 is CASSQDILAGVNRADTQYF. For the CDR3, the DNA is TGTGCCAGCAGCCAAGATATATTAGCGGGAGTAAACAGGGCAGATACGCAGTATTTT.

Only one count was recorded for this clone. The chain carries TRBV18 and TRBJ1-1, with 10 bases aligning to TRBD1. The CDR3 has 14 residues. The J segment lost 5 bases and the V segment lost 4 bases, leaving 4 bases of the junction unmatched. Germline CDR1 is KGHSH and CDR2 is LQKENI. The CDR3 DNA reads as TGTGCCAGCTCACGGGGGACAGGGGAGACTGAAGCTTTCTTT. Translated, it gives CASSRGTGETEAFF. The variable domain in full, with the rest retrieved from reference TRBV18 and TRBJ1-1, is NAGVMQNPRHLVRRRGQEARLRCSPMKGHSHVYWYRQLPEEGLKFMVYLQKENIIDESGMPKERFSAEFPKEGPSILRIQQVVRGDSAAYFCASSRGTGETEAFFGQGTRLTVV.

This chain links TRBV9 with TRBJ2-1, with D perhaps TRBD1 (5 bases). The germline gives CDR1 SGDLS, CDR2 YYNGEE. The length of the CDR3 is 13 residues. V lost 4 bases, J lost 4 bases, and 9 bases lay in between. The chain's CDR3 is CASSPRQYNEQFF. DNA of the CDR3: TGTGCCAGCAGCCCCAGACAGTACAATGAGCAGTTCTTC.

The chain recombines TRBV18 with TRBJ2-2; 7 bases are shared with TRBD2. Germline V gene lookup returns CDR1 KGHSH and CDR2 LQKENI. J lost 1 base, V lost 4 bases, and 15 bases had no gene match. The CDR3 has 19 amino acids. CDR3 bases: TGTGCCAGCTCACAACAAGCCTCTAGCGGTTCTCAGAACACCGGGGAGCTGTTTTTT. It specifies CASSQQASSGSQNTGELFF.

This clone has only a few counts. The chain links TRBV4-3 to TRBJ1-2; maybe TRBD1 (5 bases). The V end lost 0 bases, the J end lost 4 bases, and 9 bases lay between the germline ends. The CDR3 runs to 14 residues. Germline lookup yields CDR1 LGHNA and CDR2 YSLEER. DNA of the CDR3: TGCGCCAGCAGCCAAGATCCAGGGCCCTATGGCTACACCTTC. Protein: CASSQDPGPYGYTF.

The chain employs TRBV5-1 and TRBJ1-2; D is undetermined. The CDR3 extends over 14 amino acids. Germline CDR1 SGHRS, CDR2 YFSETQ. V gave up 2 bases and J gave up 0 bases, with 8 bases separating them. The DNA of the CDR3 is TGCGCCAGCAGCTTCGACACGACTAACTATGGCTACACCTTC. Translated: CASSFDTTNYGYTF.

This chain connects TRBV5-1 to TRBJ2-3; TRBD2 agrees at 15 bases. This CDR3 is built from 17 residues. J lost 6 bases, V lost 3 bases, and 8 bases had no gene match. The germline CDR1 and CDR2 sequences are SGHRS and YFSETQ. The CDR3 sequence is CASSSGLAGGRVDTQYF. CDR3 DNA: TGCGCCAGCAGCTCCGGACTAGCGGGGGGGCGAGTGGATACGCAGTATTTT.

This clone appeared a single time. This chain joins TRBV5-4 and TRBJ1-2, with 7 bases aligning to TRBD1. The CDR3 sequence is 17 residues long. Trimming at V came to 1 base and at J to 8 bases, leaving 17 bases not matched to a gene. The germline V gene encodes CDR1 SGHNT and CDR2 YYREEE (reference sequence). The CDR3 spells CASSLLPDPRGALGYTF. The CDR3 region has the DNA TGTGCCAGCAGCTTGCTACCCGACCCCAGGGGGGCTCTCGGCTACACCTTC.

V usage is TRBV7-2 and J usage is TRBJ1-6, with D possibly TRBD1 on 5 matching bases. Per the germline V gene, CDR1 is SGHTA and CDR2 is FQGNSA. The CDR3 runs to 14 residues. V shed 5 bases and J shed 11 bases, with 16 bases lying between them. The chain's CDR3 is CASSRVGGDPPLHF. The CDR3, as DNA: TGTGCCAGCAGCCGAGTCGGGGGGGATCCACCCCTCCACTTT. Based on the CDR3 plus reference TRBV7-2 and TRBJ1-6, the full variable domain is GAGVSQSPSNKVTEKGKDVELRCDPISGHTALYWYRQSLGQGLEFLIYFQGNSAPDKSGLPSDRFSAERTGGSVSTLTIQRTQQEDSAVYLCASSRVGGDPPLHFGNGTRLTVT.

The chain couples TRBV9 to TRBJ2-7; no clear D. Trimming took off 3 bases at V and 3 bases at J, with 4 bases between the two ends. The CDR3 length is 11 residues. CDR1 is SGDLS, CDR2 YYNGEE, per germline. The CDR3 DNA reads TGTGCCAGCAGCGCCCTCTACGAGCAGTACTTC. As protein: CASSALYEQYF.